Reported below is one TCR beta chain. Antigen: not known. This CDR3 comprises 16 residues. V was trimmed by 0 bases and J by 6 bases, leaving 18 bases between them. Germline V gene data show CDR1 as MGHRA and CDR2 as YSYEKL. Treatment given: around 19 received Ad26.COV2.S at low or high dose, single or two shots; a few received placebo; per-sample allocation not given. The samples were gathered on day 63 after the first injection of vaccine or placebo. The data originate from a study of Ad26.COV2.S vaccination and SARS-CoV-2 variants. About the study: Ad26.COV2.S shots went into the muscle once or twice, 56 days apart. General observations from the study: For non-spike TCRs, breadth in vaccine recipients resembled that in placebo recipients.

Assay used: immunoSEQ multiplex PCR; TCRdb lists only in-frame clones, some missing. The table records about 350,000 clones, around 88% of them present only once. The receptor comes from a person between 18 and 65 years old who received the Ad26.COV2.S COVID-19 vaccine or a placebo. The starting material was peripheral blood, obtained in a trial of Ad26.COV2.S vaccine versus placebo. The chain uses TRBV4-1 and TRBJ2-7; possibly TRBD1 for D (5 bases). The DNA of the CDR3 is TGCGCCAGCAGCCAAGATAGAGGCGGCCGTGGGGCCGAGCAGTACTTC. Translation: CASSQDRGGRGAEQYF.